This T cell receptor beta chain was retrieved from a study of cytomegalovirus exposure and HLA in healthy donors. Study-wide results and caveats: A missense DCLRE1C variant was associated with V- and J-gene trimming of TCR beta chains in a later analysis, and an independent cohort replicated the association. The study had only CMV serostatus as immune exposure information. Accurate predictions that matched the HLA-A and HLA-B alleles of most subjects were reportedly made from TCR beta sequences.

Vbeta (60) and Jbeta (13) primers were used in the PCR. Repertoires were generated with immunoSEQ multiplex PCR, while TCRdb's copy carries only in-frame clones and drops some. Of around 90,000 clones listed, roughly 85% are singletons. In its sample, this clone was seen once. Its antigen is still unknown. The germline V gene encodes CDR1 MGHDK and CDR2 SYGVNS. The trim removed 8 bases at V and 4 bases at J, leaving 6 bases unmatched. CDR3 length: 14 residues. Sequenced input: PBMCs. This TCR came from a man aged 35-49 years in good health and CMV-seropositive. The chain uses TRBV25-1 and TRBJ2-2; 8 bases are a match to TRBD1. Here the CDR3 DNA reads TGTGCCAGCTCCGGGACAGGCGTCACCGGGGAGCTGTTTTTT. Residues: CASSGTGVTGELFF.